One and the same sample provided the 30 T cell receptor beta chains below, sequenced in a study of T cell changes during pregnancy in multiple sclerosis. Assay: immunoSEQ multiplex PCR; the TCRdb copy retains only in-frame clones and omits some. The data contain approximately 44,000 clones, 70% to 90% of them singletons. Specimen: CD4+ T cells from peripheral blood mononuclear cells, collected in the first trimester of pregnancy. The receptors were gathered from a female donor with multiple sclerosis, enrolled in a pregnancy study.

The V call is TRBV5-1, the J call TRBJ2-7; a weak D match, TRBD1 (6 bases). The V gene lost 3 bases and the J gene lost 2 bases, with 15 bases spanning the gap. The CDR3 covers 15 residues. Germline V lookup: CDR1 SGHRS, CDR2 YFSETQ. The CDR3 protein is CASSWGPTGPYEQYF. CDR3 bases: TGCGCCAGCAGCTGGGGGCCCACTGGTCCCTACGAGCAGTACTTC.

This clone is a singleton in its sample. The rearrangement uses TRBV4-1 and TRBJ2-1, with D perhaps TRBD2 (5 bases). CDR3 length: 19 amino acids. CDR1 is MGHRA and CDR2 is YSYEKL in the germline V gene. V was pared by 0 bases and J by 0 bases, with 18 bases between. The CDR3, as DNA: TGCGCCAGCAGCCAAGAGCGTAGATCTACGGGGAGCTCCTACAATGAGCAGTTCTTC. This gives the protein CASSQERRSTGSSYNEQFF.

The rearrangement uses TRBV6-7 and TRBJ1-5, with D maybe TRBD1 (5 bases). TRBV6-7 belongs to the ORF category, with a function that is uncertain. The CDR3 contains 15 residues. Deletions cut 5 bases from V and 2 bases from J, with 13 bases between. CDR3 amino acids: CASSPRGPCNQPQHF. The DNA of the CDR3 is TGTGCCAGCAGTCCAAGGGGCCCCTGCAATCAGCCCCAGCATTTT.

The genes are TRBV5-6 and TRBJ1-1, with a tentative D call TRBD1 (6 bases). CDR3 length equals 16 residues. The germline V gene has CDR1 SGHDT and CDR2 YYEEEE. V lost 4 bases and J lost 7, with 23 bases in between. The CDR3 sequence: CASSRTAGGGRIEAFF. For the CDR3, the DNA is TGTGCCAGCAGCCGGACAGCCGGGGGGGGGAGAATTGAAGCTTTCTTT.

The chain is built from TRBV5-1 and TRBJ1-5, with D possibly TRBD1 on 6 matching bases. This CDR3 spans 14 amino acids. Trimming shortened V by 4 bases and J by 1 base, and 9 bases separated the two germline ends. Germline lookup yields CDR1 SGHRS and CDR2 YFSETQ. CDR3 amino acids: CASSVGGSNQPQHF. CDR3 sequence (DNA): TGCGCCAGCAGCGTAGGGGGAAGCAATCAGCCCCAGCATTTT.

The V gene is TRBV27, the J gene TRBJ1-2; D gene uncertain. The CDR3 contains 14 residues. Germline V gene data show CDR1 as MNHEY and CDR2 as SMNVEV (reference sequence). V lost 0 bases and J 3 bases, leaving 8 bases between the germline ends. The CDR3 region is CASSLSLGDYGYTF. As DNA, the CDR3 is TGTGCCAGCAGTTTATCGCTCGGGGACTATGGCTACACCTTC.

This chain links TRBV21-1 with TRBJ2-1; the table assigns TRBD2, which was not confirmed against the DNA. TRBV21-1 corresponds to a pseudogene. This CDR3 spans 16 amino acids. CDR3 DNA: TGTGCCAGCAGCGGACTAGCGGGAGAATTATACAATGAGCAGTTCTTC. Its protein is CASSGLAGELYNEQFF.

This chain joins TRBV9 and TRBJ1-4, with D uncertain. With 0 bases removed from V and 5 bases from J, the gap between germline ends came to 14 bases. The CDR3 spans 16 residues. The V gene's germline CDR1 is SGDLS and CDR2 YYNGEE. The chain's CDR3 is CASSVGLGGSNEKLFF. The CDR3 DNA reads as TGTGCCAGCAGCGTAGGGTTGGGAGGGAGCAATGAAAAACTGTTTTTT.

The CDR3 DNA follows: TGTGCCATCAGTGACCCAGGACAGGCTACGGGGGGCTACACCTTC. Amino acid sequence: CAISDPGQATGGYTF. The genes are TRBV10-3 and TRBJ1-2; 7 bases fit TRBD1. The CDR3 covers 15 residues. In germline, CDR1 is ENHRY, CDR2 SYGVKD. V lost 3 bases, J lost 8 bases, and 12 bases stayed unmatched.

This clone was counted a single time. The CDR3 sequence is CASIPSGQVGWDNQPQHF. The CDR3, as DNA: TGTGCCAGTATTCCCTCGGGACAGGTTGGTTGGGACAATCAGCCCCAGCATTTT. J is TRBJ1-5 and V is TRBV19; 8 nucleotides line up with TRBD1. Germline trimming cut 7 bases from V and 3 bases from J; bases unmatched to any gene: 17. Germline CDR1 and CDR2: LNHDA and SQIVND (reference sequence). The CDR3 is 18 residues long.

This chain uses TRBV30 with TRBJ2-7; D is perhaps TRBD2 (7 bases). The CDR3 spans 13 residues. Germline V gene sequence: CDR1 GTSNPN, CDR2 SVGIG (reference sequence). V lost 5 bases to trimming and J lost 3 bases, with 14 bases between them. The CDR3 DNA reads as TGTGCCTGGGGGGGGGACAACATCTACGAGCAGTACTTC. This translates into CAWGGDNIYEQYF.

The chain is built from TRBV7-2 and TRBJ2-7; no definite D call. CDR1 is SGHTA and CDR2 is FQGNSA in the germline V gene. The CDR3 has 13 residues. Trimming removed 10 bases from V and 0 bases from J, with 13 bases in between. In DNA form, the CDR3 reads TGTGCCACCGCGAGGTCTAGCTCCTACGAGCAGTACTTC. This codes for CATARSSSYEQYF.

The chain is built from TRBV5-1 and TRBJ2-7; a weak D match, TRBD2 (6 bases). Per the germline V gene, CDR1 is SGHRS and CDR2 is YFSETQ. The CDR3 contains 15 residues. V lost 2 bases and J lost 2, with 14 bases in between. Here the CDR3 reads CASSFSSSGTYEQYF. The CDR3 DNA sequence: TGCGCCAGCAGCTTTAGCAGTAGCGGCACCTACGAGCAGTACTTC.

The chain uses TRBV7-2 and TRBJ2-1; 13 bases are shared with TRBD2. This CDR3 comprises 15 residues. CDR1 and CDR2 (germline): SGHTA, FQGNSA. V shed 3 bases, J shed 6 bases, and the junction held 2 bases outside the gene matches. CDR3 nucleotide sequence: TGTGCCAGCAGCTTGCGGACTAGCGGGAGCAATGAGCAGTTCTTC. Protein: CASSLRTSGSNEQFF.

This chain joins TRBV4-1 and TRBJ1-5; possible D gene TRBD1, 6 bases. V was shortened by 1 base and J by 1 base, with 11 bases between the two germline ends. The CDR3 totals 16 residues. Germline values: CDR1 MGHRA, CDR2 YSYEKL. In DNA form, the CDR3 reads TGCGCCAGCAGCCAAGTTTTAGGACAGAGCAATCAGCCCCAGCATTTT. This sequence encodes CASSQVLGQSNQPQHF.

The chain joins TRBV5-1 to TRBJ2-3, with D perhaps matching TRBD1 (5 bases). Trimming cost V 4 bases and J 0 bases, with 12 bases left between them. CDR1 SGHRS and CDR2 YFSETQ come from the germline V gene. There are 15 residues in the CDR3. The CDR3, as DNA: TGCGCCAGCAGCCCGACCAGGGCGAGCACAGATACGCAGTATTTT. Its translation is CASSPTRASTDTQYF. The variable domain in full, completed from reference TRBV5-1 and TRBJ2-3, reads KAGVTQTPRYLIKTRGQQVTLSCSPISGHRSVSWYQQTPGQGLQFLFEYFSETQRNKGNFPGRFSGRQFSNSRSEMNVSTLELGDSALYLCASSPTRASTDTQYFGPGTRLTVL.

The rearrangement joins TRBV2 to TRBJ1-3; TRBD1 aligns across 11 bases. This CDR3 comprises 13 residues. V was pared by 6 bases and J by 7 bases, with 2 bases of the junction left unmatched. The germline CDR1 and CDR2 sequences are SNHLY and FYNNEI. The CDR3 spells CASSGTGGNTIYF. CDR3 nucleotides: TGTGCCAGCAGCGGGACAGGGGGGAACACCATATATTTT.

V gene TRBV28 combines with J gene TRBJ2-4; D perhaps matches TRBD2 (5 bases). Between the trimmed V and J ends, which lost 6 bases and 5 bases, there was a span of 11 bases. Germline CDR1 and CDR2: MDHEN and SYDVKM. This CDR3 spans 13 amino acids. For the CDR3, the DNA is TGTGCCAGCAGCCGATCCGGGGAAAACATTCAGTACTTC. This codes for CASSRSGENIQYF.

The rearrangement uses TRBV19 and TRBJ2-1, with TRBD2 matching over 7 bases. The trim removed 2 bases at V and 3 bases at J, leaving 4 bases unmatched. This CDR3 comprises 15 residues. Per the germline V gene, CDR1 is LNHDA and CDR2 is SQIVND (reference sequence). As DNA, the CDR3 is TGTGCCAGTAGTATAACGGCGGGGGACTACAATGAGCAGTTCTTC. Its translation is CASSITAGDYNEQFF.

The V and J genes are TRBV5-1 and TRBJ2-3, with TRBD2 as a possible D gene (6 bases). The germline V gene encodes CDR1 SGHRS and CDR2 YFSETQ. CDR3 length equals 15 residues. V lost 3 bases and J lost 0, with 11 bases in between. The CDR3 DNA is TGCGCCAGCAGCTACGGGACTTCAAGCACAGATACGCAGTATTTT. Protein sequence: CASSYGTSSTDTQYF.

V usage is TRBV2 and J usage is TRBJ2-7, with 9 bases identical to TRBD2. Germline V gives CDR1 SNHLY, CDR2 FYNNEI. The ends lost 6 bases at V and 2 bases at J; junction bases unmatched: 8. This CDR3 is 15 amino acids long. The CDR3 here is CASSASGRLTYEQYF. CDR3 bases: TGTGCCAGCAGCGCCAGCGGGAGGCTTACCTACGAGCAGTACTTC.

This sequence joins TRBV11-2 and TRBJ2-7; TRBD2 aligns across 7 bases. This CDR3 spans 15 amino acids. J lost 4 bases, V lost 5 bases, and 11 bases had no gene match. Germline assignment: CDR1 SGHAT and CDR2 FQNNGV. In DNA form, the CDR3 reads TGTGCCAGCAGCCCCCGTGGCGGGAGAACGTACGAGCAGTACTTC. Translating gives CASSPRGGRTYEQYF. Full variable domain (outside the CDR3, taken from reference TRBV11-2 and TRBJ2-7): EAGVAQSPRYKIIEKRQSVAFWCNPISGHATLYWYQQILGQGPKLLIQFQNNGVVDDSQLPKDRFSAERLKGVDSTLKIQPAKLEDSAVYLCASSPRGGRTYEQYFGPGTRLTVT.

The chain links TRBV25-1 to TRBJ2-3, with 7 bases aligning to TRBD2. The CDR3 is made up of 15 amino acids. Germline CDR1 is MGHDK and CDR2 is SYGVNS. V lost 2 bases to trimming and J lost 2 bases; unmatched junction nucleotides: 4. CDR3 nucleotides: TGTGCCAGCAGTGAAATAGCGGGTTACACAGATACGCAGTATTTT. It codes for CASSEIAGYTDTQYF.

The CDR3, as DNA: TGTGCCAGCAGGAAGACAGGGGACCACCCTAACTATGGCTACACCTTC. As protein: CASRKTGDHPNYGYTF. This chain links TRBV27 with TRBJ1-2; the match to TRBD1 covers 8 bases. Germline-derived CDR1 and CDR2 are MNHEY and SMNVEV (reference sequence). This CDR3 is 16 amino acids long. The J segment lost 0 bases and the V segment lost 6 bases, leaving 9 bases of the junction unmatched.

This clone has a single count. Written as DNA, the CDR3 is TGTGCCAGCAGTCGGGGAGGATCTGGAAACACCATATATTTT. Translation gives CASSRGGSGNTIYF. The chain carries TRBV28 and TRBJ1-3; no firm D call. CDR3 size: 14 residues. Germline V lookup: CDR1 MDHEN, CDR2 SYDVKM. V was shortened by 5 bases and J by 1 base, with 9 bases between the two germline ends.

This chain joins TRBV7-2 and TRBJ1-1; D may be TRBD1 (6 bases). Per the germline V gene, CDR1 is SGHTA and CDR2 is FQGNSA. V was pared by 4 bases and J by 5 bases, with 17 bases between. This CDR3 has 15 amino acids. The CDR3 DNA sequence: TGTGCCAGCAGCTCCGTCGGGGGGCGCAGAACTGAAGCTTTCTTT. It is translated as CASSSVGGRRTEAFF. Filled out from reference TRBV7-2 and TRBJ1-1, the complete variable domain reads GAGVSQSPSNKVTEKGKDVELRCDPISGHTALYWYRQSLGQGLEFLIYFQGNSAPDKSGLPSDRFSAERTGGSVSTLTIQRTQQEDSAVYLCASSSVGGRRTEAFFGQGTRLTVV.

Regarding this clone: Other DNA sequences from this sample encode an identical CDR3 as well. The chain links TRBV19 to TRBJ1-2; no clear D. Germline assignment: CDR1 LNHDA and CDR2 SQIVND (reference sequence). Trimming stripped 1 base from V and 0 bases from J, with 6 bases between. The CDR3 contains 14 residues. CDR3 sequence: CASSIAGTNYGYTF. The CDR3 region has the DNA TGTGCCAGTAGTATAGCCGGGACTAACTATGGCTACACCTTC.

This sequence joins TRBV7-6 and TRBJ1-3; D not resolved. This CDR3 spans 16 amino acids. Germline V gene data show CDR1 as SGHVS and CDR2 as FNYEAQ. V dropped 0 bases and J dropped 0 bases, with 9 bases sitting between them. This CDR3 reads CASSLALSVSGNTIYF. In DNA, the CDR3 is TGTGCCAGCAGCTTAGCGCTCAGTGTCTCTGGAAACACCATATATTTT.

This clone was observed once. CDR3 protein: CSVYGTPERGRELFF. The CDR3 DNA sequence: TGCAGCGTATACGGGACTCCGGAGAGGGGCAGGGAGCTGTTTTTT. This chain uses TRBV29-1 with TRBJ2-2; TRBD2 might be the D (6 bases). There are 15 residues in the CDR3. Germline V gene sequence: CDR1 SQVTM, CDR2 ANQGSEA. V was shortened by 6 bases and J by 9 bases, with 23 bases between the two germline ends.

The rearrangement links TRBV19 to TRBJ2-7; D is unresolved. The CDR3 contains 16 residues. CDR1 and CDR2 (germline): LNHDA, SQIVND (reference sequence). V was shortened by 3 bases and J by 4 bases, with 19 bases between the two germline ends. The CDR3 DNA follows: TGTGCCAGTAGTATTAGGTCGTCCCATGGGCCATACGAGCAGTACTTC. Protein: CASSIRSSHGPYEQYF.